The clone carrying this T cell receptor beta chain was recorded at least ten times. Its matching antigen is unknown. The data are from a study of CD8 T cells in ankylosing spondylitis. Preparation of TCR beta libraries was done by quantitative 5'-RACE with molecular barcodes. MiXCR, applied by TCRdb to the 5' RACE reads, yields one record per CDR3 protein. The repertoire holds 200,000 to 250,000 distinct CDR3 sequences, with about 10% as singletons. Broader study findings: Characteristic, it appeared, of ankylosing spondylitis blood was a TCR beta motif of 7 or 8 highly homologous variants. Significantly higher representation of disease-linked clones was reported for matched ankylosing spondylitis synovial fluid.

The CDR3 loop spans 15 amino acids. Germline V CDR1 and CDR2: MNHNS, SASEGT. Trimming took 3 bases from V and 4 from J; bases not matched to a gene: 4. The specimen was blood, either unsorted or a sorted T cell fraction (not recorded which). The clonotype originates from a male donor with ankylosing spondylitis or in good health (not recorded which). This chain connects TRBV6-1 to TRBJ2-5; 11 bases map to TRBD1. In nucleotides, the CDR3 is TGTGCCAGCAGTGACAGGACAGGGGGCCGAGAGACCCAGTACTTC. Translation gives CASSDRTGGRETQYF.